This record covers a single T cell receptor (beta chain). Its specific antigen is unknown. No much larger clonotype is one base removed from it; base qualities were not supplied. Receptors were amplified or captured by 5' RACE. The sample was run on a NextSeq 500. In the TCR library protocol, a unique molecular identifier was attached to each TCR cDNA molecule so that PCR and sequencing errors could be corrected. The authors' analysis ran thus. Decombinator tools were used for TCR identification, UMI-based error correction and CDR3 extraction. Expanded TCRs were defined as those above a frequency of 2 per 1,000, corresponding to the top 1% of the tumor frequency distribution. Renyi diversity was computed with the R vegan package after each repertoire had been subsampled 100 times to 5,000 TCRs. To build CDR3 similarity networks, amino acid triplet string-kernel similarity was used, and CDR3s were connected when their pairwise similarity was above 0.82. TCRdb reran the public reads through fastp at Q25 and MiXCR, keeping productive beta chains. Duplicate CDR3 protein sequences are folded into a single record with the most common DNA and genes. The V and J calls, along with clone size, are taken from TCRdb and not from the paper's own processing. The sample has fewer than 150,000 distinct CDR3 sequences on record, 11% of them singletons. 20% to 25% of the sample lies in the top ten.

V and J are truncated by 3 bases and 10 bases respectively, leaving an intervening sequence of 13 bases. The germline V gene (reference sequence) sets CDR1 to GTSNPN and CDR2 to SVGIG. The CDR3 starts with the cysteine, ends with the phenylalanine, and has 13 residues. Only the CDR3 DNA stays, 39 bases, in frame from base 1. This specimen belongs to a study of spatial heterogeneity in lung cancer (dated by TCRdb to between 2019 and 2020). Background for the entire study: The donors were about 65 patients from the lung TRACERx cohort who had early-stage, untreated non-small cell lung cancer. The study linked features of the TCR repertoire to counts of nonsynonymous mutations, which were determined by whole-exome sequencing of tumor tissue. At surgery, roughly 220 tumor regions, around 67 matched nontumor lung samples and 56 PBMC samples were TCR-sequenced for both alpha and beta chains. Beta-chain transcripts were consistently detected in greater numbers than alpha-chain transcripts, which likely reflects a higher abundance of beta-chain transcripts. The study quantitatively compared TCR alpha and beta repertoires across multiple tumor regions, matched nontumor lung and blood in non-small cell lung cancer. In the raw uncorrected reads, each unique combination of TCR and UMI appeared on average more than ten times. Follow-up PBMC samples were sequenced whenever available, with a median time to follow-up of 2 to 3 years after resection. General findings and caveats noted by the study authors: Only roughly 14 patients were included in comparisons of baseline and follow-up blood repertoires. Ubiquitous expanded tumor TCRs were found in blood more often at tumor resection than at routine follow-up. Additional single-cell paired TCR alpha and beta sequencing was considered necessary to confirm, at a functional level, the hypothesis that regional TCRs recognize regional mutations.

Interpreted using the paper, the time point label stands for: blood at routine non-recurrence follow-up after resection. Whole RNA extracted from tumor and nontumor lung tissue, or from cryopreserved PBMC samples, was used for TCR sequencing without cell sorting. Only patients with enough RNA available from two or more tumor regions were chosen for TCR sequencing. Sequenced material: PBMCs, taken at follow-up. The TCR comes from a female donor with early-stage non-small cell lung cancer. The sequence is built from TRBV30 and TRBJ1-6, with an unclear D gene assignment. The CDR3 reads CAWRLSSRSPLHF. The nucleotides are TGTGCCTGGAGGCTGAGTTCAAGATCACCCCTCCACTTT.